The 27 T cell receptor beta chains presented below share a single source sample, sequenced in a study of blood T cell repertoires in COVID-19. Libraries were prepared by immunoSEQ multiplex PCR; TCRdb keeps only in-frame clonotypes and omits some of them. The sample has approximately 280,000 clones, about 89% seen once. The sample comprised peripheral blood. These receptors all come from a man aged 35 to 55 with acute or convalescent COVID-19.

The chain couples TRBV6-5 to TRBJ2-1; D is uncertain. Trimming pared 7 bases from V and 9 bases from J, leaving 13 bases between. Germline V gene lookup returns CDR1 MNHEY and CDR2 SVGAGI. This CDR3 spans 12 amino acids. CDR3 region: CASTAILGEQFF. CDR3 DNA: TGTGCCAGCACCGCCATTCTCGGTGAGCAGTTCTTC.

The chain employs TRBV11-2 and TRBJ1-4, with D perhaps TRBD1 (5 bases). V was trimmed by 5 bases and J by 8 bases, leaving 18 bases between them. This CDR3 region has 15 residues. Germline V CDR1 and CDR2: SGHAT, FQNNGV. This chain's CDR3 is CASSRRGDGEEKLFF. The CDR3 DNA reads TGTGCCAGCAGCCGTCGGGGGGATGGGGAAGAAAAACTGTTTTTT.

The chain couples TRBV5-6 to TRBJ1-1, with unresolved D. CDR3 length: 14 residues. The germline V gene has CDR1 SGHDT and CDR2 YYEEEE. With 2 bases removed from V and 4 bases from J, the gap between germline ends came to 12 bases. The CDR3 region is CASSLPGEGTEAFF. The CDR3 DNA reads TGTGCCAGCAGCTTACCCGGGGAGGGCACTGAAGCTTTCTTT. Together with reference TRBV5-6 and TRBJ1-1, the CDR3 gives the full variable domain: DAGVTQSPTHLIKTRGQQVTLRCSPKSGHDTVSWYQQALGQGPQFIFQYYEEEERQRGNFPDRFSGHQFPNYSSELNVNALLLGDSALYLCASSLPGEGTEAFFGQGTRLTVV.

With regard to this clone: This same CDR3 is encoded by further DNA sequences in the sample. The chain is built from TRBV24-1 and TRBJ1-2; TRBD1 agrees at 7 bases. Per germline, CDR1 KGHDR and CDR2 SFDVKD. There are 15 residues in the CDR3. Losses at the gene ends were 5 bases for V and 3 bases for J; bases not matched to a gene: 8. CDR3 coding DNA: TGTGCCACCAGTGGGCCAGGCCAGGGGGACTATGGCTACACCTTC. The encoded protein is CATSGPGQGDYGYTF.

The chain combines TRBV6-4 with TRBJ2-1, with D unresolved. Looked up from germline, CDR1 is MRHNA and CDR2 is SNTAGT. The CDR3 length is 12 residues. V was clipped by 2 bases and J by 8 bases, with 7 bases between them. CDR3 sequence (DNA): TGTGCCAGCAGTGACCCTCCCGATGAGCAGTTCTTC. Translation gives CASSDPPDEQFF.

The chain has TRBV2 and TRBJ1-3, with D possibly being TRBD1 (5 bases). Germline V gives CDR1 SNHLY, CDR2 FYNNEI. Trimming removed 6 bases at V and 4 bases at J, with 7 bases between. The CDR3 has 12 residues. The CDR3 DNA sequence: TGTGCCAGCAGACAGGAGGGAAACACCATATATTTT. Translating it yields CASRQEGNTIYF. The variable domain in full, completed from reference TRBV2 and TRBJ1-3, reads EPEVTQTPSHQVTQMGQEVILRCVPISNHLYFYWYRQILGQKVEFLVSFYNNEISEKSEIFDDQFSVERPDGSNFTLKIRSTKLEDSAMYFCASRQEGNTIYFGEGSWLTVV.

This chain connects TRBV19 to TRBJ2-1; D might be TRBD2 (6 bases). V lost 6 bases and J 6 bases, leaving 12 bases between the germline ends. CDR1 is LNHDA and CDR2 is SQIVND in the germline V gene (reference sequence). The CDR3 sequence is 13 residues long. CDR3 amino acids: CASRSSGLNEQFF. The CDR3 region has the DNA TGTGCCAGTAGGAGTAGCGGACTCAATGAGCAGTTCTTC.

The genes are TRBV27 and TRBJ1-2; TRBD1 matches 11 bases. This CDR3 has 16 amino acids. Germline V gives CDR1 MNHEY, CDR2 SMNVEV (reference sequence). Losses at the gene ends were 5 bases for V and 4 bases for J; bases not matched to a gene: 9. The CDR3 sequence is CASSPWTGGAGYGYTF. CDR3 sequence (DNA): TGTGCCAGCAGTCCCTGGACAGGGGGCGCGGGCTATGGCTACACCTTC.

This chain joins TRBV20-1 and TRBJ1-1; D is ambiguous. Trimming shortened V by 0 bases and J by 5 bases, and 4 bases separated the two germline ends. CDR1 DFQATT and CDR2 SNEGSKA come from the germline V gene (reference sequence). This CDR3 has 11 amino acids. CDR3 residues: CSARELTEAFF. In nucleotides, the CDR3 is TGCAGTGCTAGAGAGCTAACTGAAGCTTTCTTT.

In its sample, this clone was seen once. Written as DNA, the CDR3 is TGCAGTGCGGGCGATAGTGAAAAACTGTTTTTT. Encoded protein: CSAGDSEKLFF. This rearrangement joins TRBV20-1 to TRBJ1-4, with D unclear. The V end lost 6 bases, the J end lost 7 bases, and 9 bases lay between the germline ends. The CDR3 sequence is 11 residues long. The germline V gene encodes CDR1 DFQATT and CDR2 SNEGSKA (reference sequence).

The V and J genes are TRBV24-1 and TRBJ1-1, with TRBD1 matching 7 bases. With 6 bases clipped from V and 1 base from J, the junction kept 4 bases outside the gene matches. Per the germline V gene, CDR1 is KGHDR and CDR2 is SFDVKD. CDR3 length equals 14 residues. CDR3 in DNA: TGTGCCACCAGTAACGGGGACAGGAACACTGAAGCTTTCTTT. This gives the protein CATSNGDRNTEAFF.

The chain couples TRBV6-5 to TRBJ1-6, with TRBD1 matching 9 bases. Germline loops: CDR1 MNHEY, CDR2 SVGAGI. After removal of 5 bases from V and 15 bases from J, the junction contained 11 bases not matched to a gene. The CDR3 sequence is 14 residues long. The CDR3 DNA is TGTGCCAGCAGTACTACCGGGACAGGGAAGATCCTCCACTTT. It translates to CASSTTGTGKILHF.

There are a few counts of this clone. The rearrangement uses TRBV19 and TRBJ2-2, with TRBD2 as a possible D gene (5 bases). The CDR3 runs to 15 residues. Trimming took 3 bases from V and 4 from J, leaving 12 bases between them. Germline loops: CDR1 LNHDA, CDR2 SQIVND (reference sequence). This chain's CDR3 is CASSISRRGTGELFF. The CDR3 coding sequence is TGTGCCAGTAGTATTTCCCGACGGGGCACCGGGGAGCTGTTTTTT.

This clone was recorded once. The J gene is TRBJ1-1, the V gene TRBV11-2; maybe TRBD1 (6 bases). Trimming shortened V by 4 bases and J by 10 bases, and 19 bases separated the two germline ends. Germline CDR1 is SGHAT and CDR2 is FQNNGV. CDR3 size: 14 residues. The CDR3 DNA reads TGTGCCAGCAGCTCTCTTTACAGGGCCGGCATAGCTTTCTTT. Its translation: CASSSLYRAGIAFF.

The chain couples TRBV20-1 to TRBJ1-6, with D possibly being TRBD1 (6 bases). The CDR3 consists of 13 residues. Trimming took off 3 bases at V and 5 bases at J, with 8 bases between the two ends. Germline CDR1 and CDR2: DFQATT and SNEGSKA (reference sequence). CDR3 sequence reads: CSASRGNNSPLHF. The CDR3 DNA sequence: TGCAGTGCTAGTAGGGGGAATAATTCACCCCTCCACTTT.

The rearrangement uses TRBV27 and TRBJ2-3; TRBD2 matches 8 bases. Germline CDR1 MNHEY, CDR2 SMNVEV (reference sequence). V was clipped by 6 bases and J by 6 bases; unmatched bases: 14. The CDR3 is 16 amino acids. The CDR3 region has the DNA TGTGCCAGCAGCAAACTAGCGGCCCCGCCTTGGGATACGCAGTATTTT. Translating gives CASSKLAAPPWDTQYF.

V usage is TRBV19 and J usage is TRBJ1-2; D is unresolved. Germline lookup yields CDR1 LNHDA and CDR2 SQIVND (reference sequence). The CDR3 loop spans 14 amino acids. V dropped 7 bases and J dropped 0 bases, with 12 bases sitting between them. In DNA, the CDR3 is TGTGCCAGTAATCAGGCGTCACCTAACTATGGCTACACCTTC. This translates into CASNQASPNYGYTF. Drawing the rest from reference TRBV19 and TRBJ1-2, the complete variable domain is DGGITQSPKYLFRKEGQNVTLSCEQNLNHDAMYWYRQDPGQGLRLIYYSQIVNDFQKGDIAEGYSVSREKKESFPLTVTSAQKNPTAFYLCASNQASPNYGYTFGSGTRLTVV.

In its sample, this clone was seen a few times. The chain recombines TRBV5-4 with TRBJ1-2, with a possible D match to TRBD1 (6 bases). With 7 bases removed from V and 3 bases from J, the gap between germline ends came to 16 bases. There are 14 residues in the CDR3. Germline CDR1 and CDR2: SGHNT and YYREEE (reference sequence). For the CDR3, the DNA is TGTGCCAGCCGGGAAGGACAGCGCGACTATGGCTACACCTTC. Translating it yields CASREGQRDYGYTF.

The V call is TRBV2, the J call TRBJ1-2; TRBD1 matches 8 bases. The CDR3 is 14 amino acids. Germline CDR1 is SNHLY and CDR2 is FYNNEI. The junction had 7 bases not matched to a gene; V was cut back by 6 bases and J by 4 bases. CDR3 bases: TGTGCCAGCAGGGATCCAGGGGGCGGCTATGGCTACACCTTC. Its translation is CASRDPGGGYGYTF.

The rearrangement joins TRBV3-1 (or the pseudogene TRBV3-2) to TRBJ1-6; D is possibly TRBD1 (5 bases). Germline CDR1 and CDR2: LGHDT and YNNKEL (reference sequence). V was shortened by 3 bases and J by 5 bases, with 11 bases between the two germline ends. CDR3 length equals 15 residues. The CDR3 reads CASSQGQAHNSPLHF. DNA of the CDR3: TGTGCCAGCAGCCAGGGGCAGGCCCATAATTCACCCCTCCACTTT.

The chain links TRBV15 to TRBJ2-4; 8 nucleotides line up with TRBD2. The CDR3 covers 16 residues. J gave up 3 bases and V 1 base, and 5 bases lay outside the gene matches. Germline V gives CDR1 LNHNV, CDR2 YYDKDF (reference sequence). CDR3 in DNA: TGTGCCACCAGCAGAGGGCGGGAGGCGGGCAAAAACATTCAGTACTTC. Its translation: CATSRGREAGKNIQYF.

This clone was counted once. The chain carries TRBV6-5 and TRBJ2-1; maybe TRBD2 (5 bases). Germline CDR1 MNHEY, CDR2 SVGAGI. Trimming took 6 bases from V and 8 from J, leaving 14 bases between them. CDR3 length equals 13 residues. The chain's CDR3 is CASRPEDGDEQFF. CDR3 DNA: TGTGCCAGCAGGCCCGAGGACGGGGATGAGCAGTTCTTC.

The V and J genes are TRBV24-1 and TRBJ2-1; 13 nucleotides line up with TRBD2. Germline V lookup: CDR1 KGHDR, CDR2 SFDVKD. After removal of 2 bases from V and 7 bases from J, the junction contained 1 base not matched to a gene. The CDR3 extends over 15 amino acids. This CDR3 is CATSDWTSGGNEQFF. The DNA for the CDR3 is TGTGCCACCAGTGATTGGACTAGCGGGGGAAATGAGCAGTTCTTC.

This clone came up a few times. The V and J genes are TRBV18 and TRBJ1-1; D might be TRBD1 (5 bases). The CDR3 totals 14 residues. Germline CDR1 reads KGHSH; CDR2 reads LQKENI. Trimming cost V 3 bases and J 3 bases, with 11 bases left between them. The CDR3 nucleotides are TGTGCCAGCTCACCCGCAGGGCTCGACACTGAAGCTTTCTTT. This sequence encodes CASSPAGLDTEAFF.

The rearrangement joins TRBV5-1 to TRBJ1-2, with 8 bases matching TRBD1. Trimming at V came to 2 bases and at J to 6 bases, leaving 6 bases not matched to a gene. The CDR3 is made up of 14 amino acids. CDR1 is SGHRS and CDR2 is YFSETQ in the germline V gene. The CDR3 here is CASSFRQGSDGYTF. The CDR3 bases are TGCGCCAGCAGCTTCAGACAGGGGTCCGATGGCTACACCTTC.

CDR3 region: CASSVGSGLYNEQFF. Written as DNA, the CDR3 is TGTGCCAGCAGCGTAGGGAGCGGGCTGTACAATGAGCAGTTCTTC. This chain uses TRBV9 with TRBJ2-1, with a possible D match to TRBD2 (6 bases). Germline assignment: CDR1 SGDLS and CDR2 YYNGEE. The germline V and J ends were trimmed by 0 bases and 4 bases, with 11 bases remaining between them. The CDR3 contains 15 residues.

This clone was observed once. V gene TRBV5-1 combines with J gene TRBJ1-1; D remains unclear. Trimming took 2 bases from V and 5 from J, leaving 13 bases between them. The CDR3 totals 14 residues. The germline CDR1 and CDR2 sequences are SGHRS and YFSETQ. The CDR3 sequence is CASSLVQLETEAFF. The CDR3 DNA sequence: TGCGCCAGCAGCTTAGTACAGTTAGAGACTGAAGCTTTCTTT.